Each of the 22 T cell receptor beta chains below was sequenced from the same sample in a study of neurological immune-mediated disorders. TCRdb fed the 5' RACE reads into MiXCR, producing one record per CDR3 protein. The top ten hold 20% to 30% of the sample, which has 45,000 to 50,000 distinct CDR3 sequences, roughly 26% seen once. The sequenced sample was PBMCs. These receptors came from a woman in her 70s in good health.

This clonotype came up many times. This chain connects TRBV12-3 or TRBV12-4 to TRBJ1-6; 10 bases match TRBD1. The junction had 8 bases not matched to a gene; V was cut back by 5 bases and J by 10 bases. This CDR3 has 15 residues. The CDR3 bases are TGTGCCAGCAGTGAGGGACAGGGGTTTCGATCACCCCTCCACTTT. Translation gives CASSEGQGFRSPLHF.

Worth noting for this clonotype: This may arise from a read error, as a much more abundant clone is one base away. The chain uses TRBV7-2 and TRBJ2-7, with 10 nucleotides matching TRBD1. CDR1 SGHTA and CDR2 FQGNSA come from the germline V gene. With V trimmed by 4 bases and J by 4 bases, 4 bases remained unmatched. This CDR3 spans 14 amino acids. Here the CDR3 DNA reads TGTGCCAGCAGCTGGGACAGGGGTCCTTACGAGCAGTACTTC. This gives the protein CASSWDRGPYEQYF.

This clonotype was picked up many times. The gene calls are TRBV7-9 and TRBJ1-2; D not resolved. In germline, CDR1 is SEHNR, CDR2 FQNEAQ (reference sequence). The CDR3 runs to 12 residues. Trimming pared 5 bases from V and 4 bases from J, leaving 8 bases between. CDR3 coding DNA: TGTGCCAGCAGCCCGGGCCTCTATGGCTACACCTTC. Its translation is CASSPGLYGYTF.

This clonotype was observed at least ten times. V gene TRBV21-1 combines with J gene TRBJ2-1; TRBD2 is the table's D call, not checked against the DNA. TRBV21-1 is labeled a pseudogene. The CDR3 covers 17 residues. The CDR3 coding sequence is TGTGCCAGCAGCAAGGTAGCTGGAGTAGCGGAGTACAATGAGCAGTTCTTC. Translation gives CASSKVAGVAEYNEQFF.

The chain couples TRBV7-2 to TRBJ1-2, with D tentatively TRBD1 (5 bases). The ends were cut back, 5 bases at V and 8 bases at J, with 18 bases in the middle. Germline CDR1 reads SGHTA; CDR2 reads FQGNSA. This CDR3 has 14 amino acids. The CDR3 is CASSLLGRGSGYTF. The CDR3 DNA follows: TGTGCCAGCAGCCTCTTAGGTCGGGGGAGCGGCTACACCTTC.

This clonotype appeared many times. J is TRBJ1-4 and V is TRBV4-2; tentatively, D is TRBD1 (5 bases). Germline V gene sequence: CDR1 LGHNA, CDR2 YNFKEQ. The CDR3 has 16 residues. The ends were cut back, 3 bases at V and 0 bases at J, with 11 bases in the middle. The CDR3 region is CASSQTRGATNEKLFF. In DNA, the CDR3 is TGTGCCAGCAGCCAGACGAGGGGTGCAACTAATGAAAAACTGTTTTTT.

This clonotype was recorded at least ten times. The chain uses TRBV7-2 and TRBJ2-5; D perhaps matches TRBD2 (5 bases). The CDR3 spans 14 residues. Trimming left V 0 bases short and J 5 bases short, with 10 bases between. Germline CDR1 is SGHTA and CDR2 is FQGNSA. The DNA for the CDR3 is TGTGCCAGCAGCTTAGCGCGGGCAGCCGAGACCCAGTACTTC. It yields the protein CASSLARAAETQYF.

V is TRBV7-9 and J is TRBJ2-2; tentative D call: TRBD2 (6 bases). CDR1 and CDR2 from the germline V gene are SEHNR and FQNEAQ (reference sequence). The CDR3 contains 14 residues. V shed 5 bases and J shed 8 bases, with 15 bases lying between them. The CDR3 reads CASSPRAAGGELFF. The CDR3 region has the DNA TGTGCCAGCAGCCCCCGGGCCGCGGGGGGGGAGCTGTTTTTT.

This sequence joins TRBV20-1 and TRBJ1-6, with 7 positions matching TRBD1. The CDR3 has 15 residues. Germline CDR1 and CDR2: DFQATT and SNEGSKA (reference sequence). With V trimmed by 5 bases and J by 5 bases, 9 bases remained unmatched. CDR3 DNA sequence: TGCAGTGCTGAAAGACAGGGTGATCATAATTCACCCCTCCACTTT. It codes for CSAERQGDHNSPLHF.

Worth noting for this clonotype: A junction end diverges from the germline sequence, so it may reflect a read error. The rearrangement joins TRBV29-1 to TRBJ2-1, with 12 nucleotides matching TRBD2. Germline V gene data show CDR1 as SQVTM and CDR2 as ANQGSEA. This CDR3 has 16 amino acids. The CDR3 sequence is CSVGALAGGPGNDQFF. In nucleotides, the CDR3 is TGCAGCGTTGGGGCCCTAGCGGGGGGGCCAGGCAATGATCAGTTCTTC.

This clonotype was counted at least ten times. This chain connects TRBV5-5 to TRBJ1-1, with D possibly matching TRBD1 (5 bases). This CDR3 region has 15 residues. The germline gives CDR1 SGHKS, CDR2 YYEKEE (reference sequence). Deletions cut 2 bases from V and 1 base from J, with 12 bases between. The CDR3 is CASSFRSGANTEAFF. For the CDR3, the DNA is TGTGCCAGCAGCTTTAGGTCTGGGGCGAACACTGAAGCTTTCTTT. The full variable domain, in which reference TRBV5-5 and TRBJ1-1 provide the parts outside the CDR3, is DAGVTQSPTHLIKTRGQQVTLRCSPISGHKSVSWYQQVLGQGPQFIFQYYEKEERGRGNFPDRFSARQFPNYSSELNVNALLLGDSALYLCASSFRSGANTEAFFGQGTRLTVV.

The rearrangement joins TRBV5-8 to TRBJ1-1; a possible D gene is TRBD1 (5 bases). The CDR3 runs 14 residues. Trimming pared 2 bases from V and 7 bases from J, leaving 15 bases between. The germline CDR1 and CDR2 sequences are SGHTS and YDEGEE. The CDR3 sequence is CASSLRTTLNEAFF. The CDR3, as DNA: TGTGCCAGCAGCTTACGGACAACTCTTAATGAAGCTTTCTTT.

At least ten counts were recorded for this clonotype. The gene calls are TRBV5-1 and TRBJ1-1; D is unclear. The length of the CDR3 is 13 residues. Trimming took off 0 bases at V and 4 bases at J, with 7 bases between the two ends. The V gene's germline CDR1 is SGHRS and CDR2 YFSETQ. This CDR3 reads CASSLEAATEAFF. For the CDR3, the DNA is TGCGCCAGCAGCTTGGAGGCAGCCACTGAAGCTTTCTTT.

This clonotype was seen ten or more times. CDR3 sequence reads: CASSPQGAGETQYF. CDR3 coding DNA: TGCGCCAGCAGCCCTCAGGGCGCGGGAGAGACCCAGTACTTC. V gene TRBV5-1 combines with J gene TRBJ2-5; D is perhaps TRBD1 or TRBD2 (5 bases each). V was pared by 4 bases and J by 4 bases, with 14 bases between. Germline CDR1 SGHRS, CDR2 YFSETQ. The CDR3 is made up of 14 amino acids.

The table lists this clonotype with many counts. The chain has TRBV5-1 and TRBJ2-3; D is unclear. V lost 0 bases to trimming and J lost 2 bases, with 10 bases between them. The CDR3 totals 15 residues. CDR1 is SGHRS, CDR2 YFSETQ, per germline. CDR3 sequence (DNA): TGCGCCAGCAGCTTGGCCGGTAGCTTCACAGATACGCAGTATTTT. As protein: CASSLAGSFTDTQYF.

This chain uses TRBV30 with TRBJ2-7; 7 bases match TRBD2. The CDR3 has 13 amino acids. V lost 7 bases and J lost 0; bases outside the gene matches: 6. From germline, CDR1 is GTSNPN and CDR2 SVGIG (reference sequence). In DNA, the CDR3 is TGTGCCTTTTGGGGCGGGGGCTCCTACGAGCAGTACTTC. It is translated as CAFWGGGSYEQYF.

The sample holds many counts of this clonotype. V gene TRBV11-2 combines with J gene TRBJ2-7, with a weak D call TRBD2 (5 bases). Germline-derived CDR1 and CDR2 are SGHAT and FQNNGV. Trimming stripped 8 bases from V and 7 bases from J, with 9 bases between. This CDR3 is 10 amino acids long. CDR3 sequence reads: CASSTGEQYF. DNA for the CDR3: TGTGCCAGCTCTACGGGGGAGCAGTACTTC.

This clonotype has at least ten counts. This chain links TRBV5-6 with TRBJ2-7; possibly TRBD1 or TRBD2 for D (5 bases each). There are 13 residues in the CDR3. V gave up 2 bases and J gave up 3 bases, with 9 bases separating them. Germline V lookup: CDR1 SGHDT, CDR2 YYEEEE. CDR3 in amino acids: CASSFRELYEQYF. The CDR3 region has the DNA TGTGCCAGCAGCTTCAGGGAGCTCTACGAGCAGTACTTC.

The sample holds many counts of this clonotype. This rearrangement joins TRBV28 to TRBJ2-7; D gene unclear. CDR1 is MDHEN, CDR2 SYDVKM, per germline. The CDR3 is made up of 13 amino acids. Between the trimmed V and J ends, which lost 8 bases and 2 bases, there was a span of 13 bases. CDR3 protein: CASAVAPTYEQYF. The CDR3 DNA follows: TGTGCCAGCGCCGTGGCGCCAACCTACGAGCAGTACTTC.

This clonotype showed up just a few times. The chain has TRBV7-2 and TRBJ2-2; D uncertain. With 1 base removed from V and 1 base from J, the gap between germline ends came to 10 bases. Germline CDR1 SGHTA, CDR2 FQGNSA. This CDR3 contains 16 residues. CDR3 sequence reads: CASSLDGVVNTGELFF. CDR3 DNA sequence: TGTGCCAGCAGCTTAGATGGGGTCGTGAACACCGGGGAGCTGTTTTTT.

This clonotype was seen at least ten times. The chain joins TRBV14 to TRBJ1-5; D gene unclear. This CDR3 comprises 13 residues. Looked up from germline, CDR1 is SGHDN and CDR2 is FVKESK. The CDR3 DNA sequence: TGTGCAAAAGGCCTCTATAGCAATCAGCCCCAGCATTTT. This sequence encodes CAKGLYSNQPQHF.

In this sample, this clonotype turned up many times. V usage is TRBV20-1 and J usage is TRBJ2-3, with D unclear. Germline V CDR1 and CDR2: DFQATT, SNEGSKA (reference sequence). Trimming removed 5 bases from V and 0 bases from J, with 6 bases in between. The CDR3 is 12 residues long. The CDR3 spells CSAWVSTDTQYF. DNA of the CDR3: TGCAGTGCTTGGGTGAGCACAGATACGCAGTATTTT.